Below, 24 T cell receptor beta chains from the same sample are listed, as sequenced in a study of neurological immune-mediated disorders. TCRdb itself ran the 5' RACE reads through MiXCR, one entry per CDR3 protein. Of about 49,000 distinct CDR3 sequences in the sample, 9% to 10% are singletons; the top ten hold 1.5% to 2%. This sample's time point: longitudinal time-point 1 (baseline). Sequencing was performed on PBMCs. The receptors shown here come from a middle-aged woman in good health.

This clonotype was counted at least ten times. The rearrangement uses TRBV24-1 and TRBJ2-5; D possibly corresponds to TRBD1 (5 bases). The CDR3 runs to 13 residues. The germline V and J ends were trimmed by 4 bases and 5 bases, with 10 bases remaining between them. Germline CDR1 and CDR2: KGHDR and SFDVKD. CDR3 amino acids: CATSDPNRETQYF. CDR3 in DNA: TGTGCCACCAGTGACCCCAACAGGGAGACCCAGTACTTC.

The chain joins TRBV5-1 to TRBJ1-1; TRBD1 might be the D (5 bases). Germline-derived CDR1 and CDR2 are SGHRS and YFSETQ. The CDR3 has 15 residues. Trimming removed 0 bases at V and 3 bases at J, with 12 bases between. The CDR3: CASSLAGYPDTEAFF. The CDR3 nucleotides are TGCGCCAGCAGCTTGGCAGGGTACCCGGACACTGAAGCTTTCTTT.

This clonotype was picked up many times. This rearrangement joins TRBV12-3 or TRBV12-4 to TRBJ2-7, with D hard to call. The CDR3 consists of 11 residues. V lost 3 bases and J 5 bases, leaving 5 bases between the germline ends. CDR3 sequence reads: CASSFGDEQYF. DNA of the CDR3: TGTGCCAGCAGTTTTGGGGACGAGCAGTACTTC.

The table lists this clonotype with many counts. The J gene is TRBJ2-7, the V gene TRBV12-3 or TRBV12-4, with D possibly matching TRBD1 (6 bases). The V end was cut by 5 bases, the J end by 3 bases, with 20 bases between. The CDR3 totals 16 residues. CDR3 sequence: CASSPLKTTGNYEQYF. For the CDR3, the DNA is TGTGCCAGCAGTCCGCTAAAGACAACAGGGAACTACGAGCAGTACTTC.

This clonotype was recorded many times. The CDR3 sequence is CASSQEGQGTDTQYF. The CDR3 DNA reads as TGCGCCAGCAGCCAAGAGGGACAGGGCACAGATACGCAGTATTTT. V and J are TRBV4-3 and TRBJ2-3, with 8 bases lining up with TRBD1. V was pared by 0 bases and J by 1 base, with 0 bases of the junction left unmatched. Germline loops: CDR1 LGHNA, CDR2 YSLEER. The CDR3 is 15 residues long.

This clonotype was counted only a few times. This chain links TRBV5-1 with TRBJ1-1; 7 bases map to TRBD1. The CDR3 covers 15 residues. Per the germline V gene, CDR1 is SGHRS and CDR2 is YFSETQ. Germline trimming cut 0 bases from V and 1 base from J; bases unmatched to any gene: 3. The chain's CDR3 is CASSLGGTANTEAFF. In DNA, the CDR3 is TGCGCCAGCAGCTTGGGAGGGACAGCGAACACTGAAGCTTTCTTT.

This clonotype has a count of ten or more. The V and J genes are TRBV5-1 and TRBJ2-7, with 7 bases fitting TRBD2. The CDR3 has 15 residues. J was trimmed by 6 bases and V by 2 bases; bases with no gene match: 11. Germline V gene data show CDR1 as SGHRS and CDR2 as YFSETQ. In DNA form, the CDR3 reads TGCGCCAGCAGCTTTTACTCTAGCGGCTCTCTCGAGCAGTACTTC. This translates into CASSFYSSGSLEQYF.

The genes are TRBV11-2 and TRBJ2-2; 14 bases fit TRBD2. The CDR3 totals 18 residues. Per germline, CDR1 SGHAT and CDR2 FQNNGV. With V trimmed by 5 bases and J by 0 bases, 5 bases remained unmatched. Here the CDR3 DNA reads TGTGCCAGCAGCCGGACTAGCGGGGGGTTCGCGAACACCGGGGAGCTGTTTTTT. Translated, it gives CASSRTSGGFANTGELFF.

This clonotype appeared many times. V gene TRBV5-1 combines with J gene TRBJ1-2; 10 bases are shared with TRBD1. CDR1 and CDR2 from the germline V gene are SGHRS and YFSETQ. The V segment lost 1 base and the J segment 8 bases; nucleotides outside the gene matches: 26. The CDR3 sequence is 21 residues long. CDR3 region: CASSLKTASASSRDRGGGYTF. The CDR3 DNA reads as TGCGCCAGCAGCTTGAAGACGGCTTCAGCTTCATCCAGGGACAGGGGAGGAGGCTACACCTTC.

This rearrangement joins TRBV5-1 to TRBJ2-3; possible D gene TRBD2, 5 bases. CDR1 is SGHRS, CDR2 YFSETQ, per germline. CDR3 size: 14 residues. Deletions cut 4 bases from V and 6 bases from J, with 15 bases between. The CDR3 loop reads CASSGGPPFDTQYF. CDR3 bases: TGCGCCAGCAGCGGCGGGCCTCCATTCGATACGCAGTATTTT.

This clonotype was detected ten times or more. This chain connects TRBV14 to TRBJ2-5; 8 bases align to TRBD2. The CDR3 consists of 17 residues. J lost 4 bases, V lost 1 base, and 11 bases had no gene match. Looked up from germline, CDR1 is SGHDN and CDR2 is FVKESK. This CDR3 is CASSQARPAGVGETQYF. CDR3 coding DNA: TGTGCCAGCAGCCAAGCACGGCCAGCGGGAGTAGGAGAGACCCAGTACTTC.

This clonotype was counted a few times. The V call is TRBV18, the J call TRBJ1-2; TRBD1 might be the D (6 bases). Per germline, CDR1 KGHSH and CDR2 LQKENI. V dropped 0 bases and J dropped 0 bases, with 8 bases sitting between them. The CDR3 is made up of 15 amino acids. CDR3 loop: CASSPPGGPNYGYTF. CDR3 coding DNA: TGTGCCAGCTCACCACCCGGGGGGCCTAACTATGGCTACACCTTC.

This clonotype was counted at least ten times. DNA of the CDR3: TGTGCCAGCGGCCTTCAACGGGAAAATGAGCAGTTCTTC. Translation: CASGLQRENEQFF. This chain connects TRBV7-3 to TRBJ2-1; tentative D call: TRBD2 (5 bases). Trimming pared 8 bases from V and 7 bases from J, leaving 15 bases between. This CDR3 has 13 residues. Germline CDR1 reads SGHTA; CDR2 reads FQGTGA.

This clonotype was observed many times. The chain couples TRBV20-1 to TRBJ1-1; D is unresolved. The germline V gene encodes CDR1 DFQATT and CDR2 SNEGSKA (reference sequence). This CDR3 comprises 16 residues. Trimming took off 0 bases at V and 3 bases at J, with 17 bases between the two ends. The CDR3 nucleotides read TGCAGTGCTAGAGACCCAGTCGGAAGGTACGACACTGAAGCTTTCTTT. Its translation is CSARDPVGRYDTEAFF.

This clonotype was observed many times. This chain connects TRBV20-1 to TRBJ2-5; TRBD2 agrees at 9 bases. Germline loops: CDR1 DFQATT, CDR2 SNEGSKA (reference sequence). The CDR3 has 16 residues. After removal of 6 bases from V and 1 base from J, the junction contained 12 bases not matched to a gene. CDR3 DNA: TGCAGTGCGACCGCGCTAATAGCGGGGGCCCAAGAGACCCAGTACTTC. It codes for CSATALIAGAQETQYF.

This clonotype was counted ten times or more. V is TRBV12-3 or TRBV12-4 and J is TRBJ1-1; D call uncertain. This CDR3 is built from 14 residues. V lost 4 bases, J lost 0 bases, and 9 bases lay in between. CDR3: CASSYGSLNTEAFF. The CDR3 DNA follows: TGTGCCAGCAGTTACGGCTCCTTGAACACTGAAGCTTTCTTT.

This clonotype occurred many times. This chain uses TRBV20-1 with TRBJ1-2, with a tentative D call TRBD1 (6 bases). The length of the CDR3 is 15 residues. The V and J ends lost 2 bases and 4 bases respectively, with 17 bases between them. The germline gives CDR1 DFQATT, CDR2 SNEGSKA (reference sequence). CDR3 loop: CSARRTARTTYGYTF. In DNA, the CDR3 is TGCAGTGCTAGAAGGACAGCCCGAACTACCTATGGCTACACCTTC.

Many counts were recorded for this clonotype. This chain connects TRBV7-8 to TRBJ2-4, with 8 nucleotides matching TRBD1. The V segment lost 5 bases and the J segment 4 bases; nucleotides outside the gene matches: 4. CDR3 length: 14 residues. Germline CDR1 reads SGHVS; CDR2 reads FQNEAQ. Written as DNA, the CDR3 is TGTGCCAGCAGCCACCGGACAGGGAAAAACATTCAGTACTTC. It yields the protein CASSHRTGKNIQYF.

This clonotype was detected many times. This chain links TRBV18 with TRBJ2-1; the D is unclear. The CDR3 consists of 14 residues. Germline V gene sequence: CDR1 KGHSH, CDR2 LQKENI. The V and J ends lost 3 bases and 10 bases respectively, with 16 bases between them. The CDR3 protein is CASSPSLNFFEQFF. As DNA, the CDR3 is TGTGCCAGCTCACCTTCTCTTAACTTCTTCGAGCAGTTCTTC. Full variable domain (missing parts from reference TRBV18 and TRBJ2-1): NAGVMQNPRHLVRRRGQEARLRCSPMKGHSHVYWYRQLPEEGLKFMVYLQKENIIDESGMPKERFSAEFPKEGPSILRIQQVVRGDSAAYFCASSPSLNFFEQFFGPGTRLTVL.

In this sample, this clonotype turned up many times. This sequence joins TRBV11-2 and TRBJ1-1; unclear D gene. Per germline, CDR1 SGHAT and CDR2 FQNNGV. Trimming left V 1 base short and J 7 bases short, with 10 bases between. The CDR3 is made up of 13 amino acids. Here the CDR3 reads CASSLVEGSEAFF. In DNA form, the CDR3 reads TGTGCCAGCAGCTTAGTGGAAGGCAGTGAAGCTTTCTTT.

This clonotype was found many times. CDR3 in DNA: TGTGCCAGCAGCCACTTGACAGTAGCTCTCCCCTCCGTCCTGACTTTC. Translated: CASSHLTVALPSVLTF. The chain combines TRBV3-1 with TRBJ2-6; tentatively, D is TRBD1 (5 bases). V lost 3 bases and J 12 bases, leaving 21 bases between the germline ends. CDR1 and CDR2 from the germline V gene are LGHDT and YNNKEL (reference sequence). This CDR3 has 16 amino acids.

This clonotype occurred many times. The CDR3 loop reads CASRMDRAGSETQYF. For the CDR3, the DNA is TGTGCCAGCAGGATGGACAGGGCGGGATCCGAGACCCAGTACTTC. The chain carries TRBV6-1 and TRBJ2-5, with 8 bases lining up with TRBD1. The V and J ends lost 6 bases and 5 bases, in that order; junction bases with no gene match: 11. The CDR3 contains 15 residues. Germline V lookup: CDR1 MNHNS, CDR2 SASEGT.

This clonotype has ten or more counts. This rearrangement joins TRBV10-3 to TRBJ1-2, with unresolved D. The CDR3 consists of 13 residues. With 3 bases removed from V and 7 bases from J, the gap between germline ends came to 12 bases. Germline V gives CDR1 ENHRY, CDR2 SYGVKD. The CDR3 is CAISERGGVGYTF. Here the CDR3 DNA reads TGTGCCATCAGTGAACGAGGCGGGGTTGGCTACACCTTC.

This clonotype appeared many times. V usage is TRBV6-5 and J usage is TRBJ1-2; possible D gene TRBD1, 5 bases. CDR1 is MNHEY and CDR2 is SVGAGI in the germline V gene. Trimming pared 4 bases from V and 5 bases from J, leaving 14 bases between. CDR3 length: 14 amino acids. CDR3 in amino acids: CASSSLRQGYGYTF. CDR3 in DNA: TGTGCCAGCAGTTCCCTCCGCCAGGGATATGGCTACACCTTC.